This T cell receptor (beta chain) was obtained from a study of beta chain features in type 1 diabetes. Study-wide findings and caveats: Patients showed naive, central memory and Treg TCRB repertoires that appeared more similar than those of healthy donors. Within each of all four CD4+ subsets, Type 1 diabetes patients had TCRB CDR3s that were moderately but significantly shorter.

cDNA synthesis used the whole RNA isolate, giving expressed TCRB sequences. Sequencing was performed with immunoSEQ multiplex PCR; in TCRdb, only in-frame clones are kept and a portion is missing. The profile shows more than 550,000 clones, about an eighth of them singletons. As for this clone: Its antigen is as yet unknown.

The CDR3 is 9 residues long. Trimming removed 4 bases at V and 8 bases at J, with 5 bases between. CDR1 SQVTM and CDR2 ANQGSEA come from the germline V gene. This chain joins TRBV29-1 and TRBJ1-2; D uncertain. Sequenced sample: naive CD4+ T cells from blood. This sequence was found in a man between 18 and 29 years old with type 1 diabetes. CDR3 DNA sequence: TGCAGCGTTGCTGAAGGCTACACCTTC. The encoded protein is CSVAEGYTF. Looking up the rest from reference TRBV29-1 and TRBJ1-2 gives the full variable domain: SAVISQKPSRDICQRGTSLTIQCQVDSQVTMMFWYRQQPGQSLTLIATANQGSEATYESGFVIDKFPISRPNLTFSTLTVSNMSPEDSSIYLCSVAEGYTFGSGTRLTVV.